The 25 T cell receptor beta chains in this list originate from one sample, sequenced in a study of OX40 agonist ivuxolimab in advanced cancers. Libraries were built with the immunoSEQ multiplex PCR assay. TCRdb retrieved this table from immuneACCESS and kept in-frame rearrangements only. Not all clones are present; in checked studies, unresolved V genes account for under half, and no reason is known for the remainder. The sample yields tens of thousands of clones; approximately 92% were counted once. The ten largest clones represent about 0.3% of the sample. Sequencing was performed on CD4+ or CD8+ T cells sorted from blood, taken in a trial of the OX40 agonist ivuxolimab. The receptor set was obtained from an adult with an advanced solid tumor such as melanoma, head and neck, liver or kidney cancer.

This CDR3 is CASSVSGTGFYEQYF. CDR3 sequence (DNA): TGTGCCAGCAGCGTCTCCGGGACAGGGTTCTACGAGCAGTACTTC. V and J are TRBV7-2 and TRBJ2-7; TRBD1 matches 9 bases. This CDR3 has 15 residues. Per the germline V gene, CDR1 is SGHTA and CDR2 is FQGNSA. The ends lost 5 bases at V and 3 bases at J; junction bases unmatched: 8.

The rearrangement uses TRBV5-8 and TRBJ1-3; D is unclear. Trimming pared 2 bases from V and 0 bases from J, leaving 6 bases between. The germline gives CDR1 SGHTS, CDR2 YDEGEE. This CDR3 has 14 residues. CDR3 DNA: TGTGCCAGCAGCTTTGGGGACTCTGGAAACACCATATATTTT. It is translated as CASSFGDSGNTIYF.

The rearrangement uses TRBV28 and TRBJ1-2; 8 bases align to TRBD1. Per the germline V gene, CDR1 is MDHEN and CDR2 is SYDVKM. Trimming removed 2 bases from V and 6 bases from J; junction bases left unmatched: 11. This CDR3 has 16 amino acids. The CDR3 DNA reads as TGTGCCAGCAGTTTAGGGGGGGGACAGGCCGCAAATGGCTACACCTTC. It encodes CASSLGGGQAANGYTF.

The chain recombines TRBV7-9 with TRBJ1-3, with a tentative D call TRBD1 (6 bases). CDR1 is SEHNR, CDR2 FQNEAQ, per germline (reference sequence). The CDR3 has 17 amino acids. Trimming pared 1 base from V and 1 base from J, leaving 14 bases between. The CDR3 DNA follows: TGTGCCAGCAGCTTAGTTGCAGGGACAAGGTCTGGAAACACCATATATTTT. It yields the protein CASSLVAGTRSGNTIYF.

This chain links TRBV5-5 with TRBJ1-4; possible D gene TRBD1, 5 bases. The V gene's germline CDR1 is SGHKS and CDR2 YYEKEE (reference sequence). The CDR3 length is 16 residues. Trimming pared 0 bases from V and 8 bases from J, leaving 17 bases between. CDR3 sequence: CASSLEQTWGEEKLFF. The CDR3 coding sequence is TGTGCCAGCAGCTTGGAGCAGACCTGGGGGGAGGAAAAACTGTTTTTT.

This chain connects TRBV2 to TRBJ1-5; unclear D gene. Germline CDR1 reads SNHLY; CDR2 reads FYNNEI. The CDR3 has 15 residues. Trimming shortened V by 3 bases and J by 0 bases, and 9 bases separated the two germline ends. The CDR3 nucleotides read TGTGCCAGCAGTGATTCGCCGAATAGCAATCAGCCCCAGCATTTT. Protein: CASSDSPNSNQPQHF.

This chain joins TRBV18 and TRBJ2-7; D tentatively fits TRBD1 or TRBD2 (6 bases each). Trimming cost V 1 base and J 1 base, with 17 bases left between them. The CDR3 contains 17 residues. Germline V gene sequence: CDR1 KGHSH, CDR2 LQKENI. The CDR3 here is CASSPRTGAGISYEQYF. CDR3 DNA sequence: TGTGCCAGCTCACCACGTACGGGGGCGGGAATATCCTACGAGCAGTACTTC.

V gene TRBV9 combines with J gene TRBJ1-1; the match to TRBD1 covers 8 bases. The CDR3 runs 15 residues. V gave up 3 bases and J gave up 3 bases; unmatched junction bases: 7. Germline assignment: CDR1 SGDLS and CDR2 YYNGEE. CDR3 region: CASSALQGGDTEAFF. The CDR3 nucleotides read TGTGCCAGCAGCGCTTTACAGGGGGGAGACACTGAAGCTTTCTTT.

This clone was counted between two and nine times. The J gene is TRBJ1-5, the V gene TRBV10-2; D uncertain. The CDR3 spans 13 residues. Germline CDR1 is WSHSY and CDR2 is SAAADI. Trimming shortened V by 5 bases and J by 10 bases, and 15 bases separated the two germline ends. CDR3 nucleotides: TGCGCCAGCAGTATAACGGGCGCTGGACCCCAGCATTTT. Translating it yields CASSITGAGPQHF.

The V gene is TRBV7-9, the J gene TRBJ2-4; the D call may be TRBD1 or TRBD2 (5 bases each). CDR1 and CDR2 from the germline V gene are SEHNR and FQNEAQ (reference sequence). Trimming took off 3 bases at V and 6 bases at J, with 12 bases between the two ends. The CDR3 contains 14 residues. This CDR3 is CASSLGEIVNIQYF. In DNA, the CDR3 is TGTGCCAGCAGCTTGGGGGAAATTGTAAACATTCAGTACTTC.

The chain links TRBV5-4 to TRBJ2-6, with a tentative D call TRBD2 (5 bases). V was trimmed by 4 bases and J by 1 base, leaving 9 bases between them. This CDR3 has 15 residues. The germline CDR1 and CDR2 sequences are SGHNT and YYREEE (reference sequence). This chain's CDR3 is CASSTRGSGANVLTF. The CDR3 nucleotides read TGTGCCAGCAGCACCAGAGGGTCTGGGGCCAACGTCCTGACTTTC.

The chain employs TRBV5-1 and TRBJ2-4, with 7 positions matching TRBD2. The ends lost 4 bases at V and 2 bases at J; junction bases unmatched: 6. Germline assignment: CDR1 SGHRS and CDR2 YFSETQ. The CDR3 covers 15 residues. The CDR3 here is CASSADGGTKNIQYF. As DNA, the CDR3 is TGCGCCAGCAGCGCCGACGGGGGGACCAAAAACATTCAGTACTTC. Variable domain in full (rest from reference TRBV5-1 and TRBJ2-4): KAGVTQTPRYLIKTRGQQVTLSCSPISGHRSVSWYQQTPGQGLQFLFEYFSETQRNKGNFPGRFSGRQFSNSRSEMNVSTLELGDSALYLCASSADGGTKNIQYFGAGTRLSVL.

The chain has TRBV7-9 and TRBJ1-2; 7 nucleotides align to TRBD1. Trimming removed 5 bases from V and 8 bases from J; junction bases left unmatched: 14. From germline, CDR1 is SEHNR and CDR2 FQNEAQ (reference sequence). The CDR3 has 15 amino acids. CDR3 nucleotides: TGTGCCAGCAGCCTAATCGACAGGGTTGAAGCCGGCTACACCTTC. Protein product: CASSLIDRVEAGYTF. Full variable domain (remainder filled in from reference TRBV7-9 and TRBJ1-2): DTGVSQNPRHKITKRGQNVTFRCDPISEHNRLYWYRQTLGQGPEFLTYFQNEAQLEKSRLLSDRFSAERPKGSFSTLEIQRTEQGDSAMYLCASSLIDRVEAGYTFGSGTRLTVV.

The rearrangement joins TRBV5-1 to TRBJ2-7; possible D gene TRBD2, 5 bases. Germline V lookup: CDR1 SGHRS, CDR2 YFSETQ. The V end lost 4 bases, the J end lost 0 bases, and 20 bases lay between the germline ends. The CDR3 totals 17 residues. The DNA for the CDR3 is TGCGCCAGCAGCCGGATACCGGGGAGCGAGAACTCCTACGAGCAGTACTTC. It translates to CASSRIPGSENSYEQYF.

The chain is built from TRBV7-9 and TRBJ1-1, with a tentative D call TRBD1 (5 bases). The germline CDR1 and CDR2 sequences are SEHNR and FQNEAQ (reference sequence). Trimming removed 6 bases at V and 4 bases at J, with 15 bases between. The CDR3 is made up of 14 amino acids. The DNA for the CDR3 is TGTGCCAGCAGTTATTTGAGGGGAGGCACTGAAGCTTTCTTT. Its protein product is CASSYLRGGTEAFF.

The DNA for the CDR3 is TGTGCCAGCAGCCCGGGACTAGCGGGAGGTGTAGCCGGGGAGCTGTTTTTT. Translated: CASSPGLAGGVAGELFF. The chain uses TRBV28 and TRBJ2-2; TRBD2 matches at 15 bases. Germline lookup yields CDR1 MDHEN and CDR2 SYDVKM. The trim removed 6 bases at V and 6 bases at J, leaving 8 bases unmatched. The CDR3 is 17 residues long.

The V call is TRBV9, the J call TRBJ1-4; 7 nucleotides line up with TRBD1. The germline gives CDR1 SGDLS, CDR2 YYNGEE. J was trimmed by 3 bases and V by 0 bases; bases with no gene match: 2. This CDR3 is 15 amino acids long. DNA for the CDR3: TGTGCCAGCAGCGTAGGGACAGGCCCTAATGAAAAACTGTTTTTT. Protein product: CASSVGTGPNEKLFF.

V gene TRBV19 combines with J gene TRBJ1-3; D uncertain. The CDR3 is 12 residues long. CDR1 and CDR2 (germline): LNHDA, SQIVND (reference sequence). Trimming stripped 3 bases from V and 9 bases from J, with 9 bases between. CDR3 loop: CASSMTPSTIYF. CDR3 nucleotides: TGTGCCAGTAGTATGACCCCGAGCACCATATATTTT.

This clone showed up just once. The J gene is TRBJ1-2, the V gene TRBV6-5; D remains ambiguous. Germline V CDR1 and CDR2: MNHEY, SVGAGI. The CDR3 loop spans 13 amino acids. V dropped 7 bases and J dropped 6 bases, with 15 bases sitting between them. CDR3 region: CASKRGLEDGYTF. CDR3 in DNA: TGTGCCAGCAAGCGAGGGCTAGAAGATGGCTACACCTTC.

V usage is TRBV27 and J usage is TRBJ2-7; maybe TRBD2 (6 bases). The CDR3 runs to 15 residues. The V end lost 7 bases, the J end lost 0 bases, and 16 bases lay between the germline ends. CDR1 MNHEY and CDR2 SMNVEV come from the germline V gene (reference sequence). The CDR3 DNA sequence: TGTGCCAGCACGGACAATAGGAGGGGCTCCTACGAGCAGTACTTC. Translated: CASTDNRRGSYEQYF.

V gene TRBV7-2 combines with J gene TRBJ2-5, with D perhaps matching TRBD1 (5 bases). This CDR3 contains 12 residues. CDR1 is SGHTA, CDR2 FQGNSA, per germline. Deletions cut 2 bases from V and 4 bases from J, with 5 bases between. The CDR3 coding sequence is TGTGCCAGCAGCTTAAGGGGAGAGACCCAGTACTTC. It specifies CASSLRGETQYF.

The chain carries TRBV4-1 and TRBJ1-5; no clear D. Germline V gene lookup returns CDR1 MGHRA and CDR2 YSYEKL. This CDR3 spans 14 amino acids. Trimming removed 5 bases at V and 6 bases at J, with 14 bases between. CDR3 in amino acids: CASSSLVIGQPQHF. The CDR3 nucleotides are TGCGCCAGCAGCTCTTTGGTTATCGGTCAGCCCCAGCATTTT.

The rearrangement joins TRBV9 to TRBJ1-1; D is undetermined. This CDR3 contains 14 residues. With 4 bases removed from V and 5 bases from J, the gap between germline ends came to 15 bases. Germline V gives CDR1 SGDLS, CDR2 YYNGEE. CDR3 DNA: TGTGCCAGCAGCACACGCGTAGGCGGAACTGAAGCTTTCTTT. Residues: CASSTRVGGTEAFF. The variable domain in full, completed from reference TRBV9 and TRBJ1-1, reads DSGVTQTPKHLITATGQRVTLRCSPRSGDLSVYWYQQSLDQGLQFLIQYYNGEERAKGNILERFSAQQFPDLHSELNLSSLELGDSALYFCASSTRVGGTEAFFGQGTRLTVV.

The chain uses TRBV30 and TRBJ2-3; D is possibly TRBD2 (6 bases). This CDR3 spans 13 amino acids. Looked up from germline, CDR1 is GTSNPN and CDR2 is SVGIG (reference sequence). V was clipped by 0 bases and J by 6 bases, with 10 bases between them. In DNA form, the CDR3 reads TGTGCCTGGAGTGTCGGGAGCTTTGATACGCAGTATTTT. This codes for CAWSVGSFDTQYF.

This clone was observed a single time. This chain connects TRBV27 to TRBJ2-3; tentatively, D is TRBD1 or TRBD2 (5 bases each). Trimming pared 6 bases from V and 3 bases from J, leaving 13 bases between. Germline CDR1 is MNHEY and CDR2 is SMNVEV (reference sequence). The CDR3 contains 14 residues. CDR3 protein: CASRDYQGTDTQYF. In nucleotides, the CDR3 is TGTGCCAGCAGAGACTATCAGGGTACAGATACGCAGTATTTT.